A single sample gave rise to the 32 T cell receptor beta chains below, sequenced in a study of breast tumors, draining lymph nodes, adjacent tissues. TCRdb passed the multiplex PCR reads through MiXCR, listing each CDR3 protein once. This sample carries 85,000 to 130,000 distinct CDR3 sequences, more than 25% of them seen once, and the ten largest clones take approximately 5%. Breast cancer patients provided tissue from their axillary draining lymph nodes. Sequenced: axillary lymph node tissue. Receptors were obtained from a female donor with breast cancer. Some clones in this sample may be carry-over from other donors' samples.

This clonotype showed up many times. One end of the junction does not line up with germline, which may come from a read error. CDR3 protein: CASSVQGFQETQSF. Written as DNA, the CDR3 is TGTGCCAGCAGCGTACAGGGCTTCCAAGAGACCCAGTCCTTC. The chain combines TRBV9 with TRBJ2-5; D is possibly TRBD1 (5 bases). The CDR3 has 14 residues. Germline V lookup: CDR1 SGDLS, CDR2 YYNGEE.

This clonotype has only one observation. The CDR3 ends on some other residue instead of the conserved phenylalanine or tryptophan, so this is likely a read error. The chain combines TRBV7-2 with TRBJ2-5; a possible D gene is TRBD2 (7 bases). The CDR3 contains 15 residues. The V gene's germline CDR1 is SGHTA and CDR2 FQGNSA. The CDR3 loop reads CAGSLVARGLETQYS. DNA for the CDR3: TGTGCCGGCAGCTTAGTAGCGCGGGGGCTCGAGACCCAGTACTCC.

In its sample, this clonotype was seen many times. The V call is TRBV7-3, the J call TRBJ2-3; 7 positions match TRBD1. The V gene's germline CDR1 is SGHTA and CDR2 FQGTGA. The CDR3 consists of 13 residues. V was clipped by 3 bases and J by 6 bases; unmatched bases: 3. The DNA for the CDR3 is TGTGCCAGCAGCTTTGGGACAGCTGATACGCAGTATTTT. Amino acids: CASSFGTADTQYF. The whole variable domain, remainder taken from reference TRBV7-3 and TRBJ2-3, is GAGVSQTPSNKVTEKGKYVELRCDPISGHTALYWYRQSLGQGPEFLIYFQGTGAADDSGLPNDRFFAVRPEGSVSTLKIQRTERGDSAVYLCASSFGTADTQYFGPGTRLTVL.

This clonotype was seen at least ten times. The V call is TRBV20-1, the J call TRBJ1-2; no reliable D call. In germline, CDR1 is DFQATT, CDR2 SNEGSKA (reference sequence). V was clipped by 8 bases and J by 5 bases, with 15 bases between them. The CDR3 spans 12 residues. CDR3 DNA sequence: TGCAGTACTACCCCCGGGGAATATGGCTACACCTTC. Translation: CSTTPGEYGYTF.

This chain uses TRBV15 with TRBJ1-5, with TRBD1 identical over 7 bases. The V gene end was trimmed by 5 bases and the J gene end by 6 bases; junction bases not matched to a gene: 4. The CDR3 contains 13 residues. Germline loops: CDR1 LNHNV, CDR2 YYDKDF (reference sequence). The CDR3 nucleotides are TGTGCCACCAGCCTTACAGGGGTTCAGCCCCAGCATTTT. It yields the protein CATSLTGVQPQHF.

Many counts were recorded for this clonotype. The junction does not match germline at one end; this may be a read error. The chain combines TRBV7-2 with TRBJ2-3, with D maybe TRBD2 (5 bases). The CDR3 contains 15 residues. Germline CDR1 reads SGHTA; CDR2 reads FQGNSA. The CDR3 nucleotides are TGTGCCAGCAGCCCACGGGGTGGGAGCACAGATACGCGGTATTTT. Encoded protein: CASSPRGGSTDTRYF.

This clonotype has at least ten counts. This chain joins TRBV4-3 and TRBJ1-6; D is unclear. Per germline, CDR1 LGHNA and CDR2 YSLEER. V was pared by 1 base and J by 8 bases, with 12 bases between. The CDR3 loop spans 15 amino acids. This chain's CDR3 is CASSQAFGSYSPLHF. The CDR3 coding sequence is TGCGCCAGCAGCCAAGCTTTTGGCTCCTATTCACCCCTCCACTTT.

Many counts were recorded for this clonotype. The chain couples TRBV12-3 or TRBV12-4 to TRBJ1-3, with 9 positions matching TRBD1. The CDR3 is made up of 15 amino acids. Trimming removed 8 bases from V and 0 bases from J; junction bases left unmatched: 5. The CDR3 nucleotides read TGTGCCAGCGGATTGACAGGGGGCTCTGGAAACACCATATATTTT. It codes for CASGLTGGSGNTIYF.

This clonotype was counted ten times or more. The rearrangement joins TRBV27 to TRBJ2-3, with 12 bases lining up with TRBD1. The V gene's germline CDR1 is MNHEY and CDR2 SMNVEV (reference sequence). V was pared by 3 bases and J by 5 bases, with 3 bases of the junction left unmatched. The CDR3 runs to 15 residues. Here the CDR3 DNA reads TGTGCCAGCAGTTTTGGGACAGGGGGCCGAGATACGCAGTATTTT. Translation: CASSFGTGGRDTQYF.

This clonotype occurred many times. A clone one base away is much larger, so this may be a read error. This CDR3 reads CASSVGTSRKETQHF. As DNA, the CDR3 is TGTGCCAGCAGCGTTGGAACTAGTCGGAAAGAGACCCAGCACTTC. The chain links TRBV7-3 to TRBJ2-5; D perhaps matches TRBD2 (5 bases). Germline V lookup: CDR1 SGHTA, CDR2 FQGTGA. This CDR3 comprises 15 residues. Full variable domain (rest looked up from reference TRBV7-3 and TRBJ2-5): GAGVSQTPSNKVTEKGKYVELRCDPISGHTALYWYRQSLGQGPEFLIYFQGTGAADDSGLPNDRFFAVRPEGSVSTLKIQRTERGDSAVYLCASSVGTSRKETQHFGPGTRLLVL.

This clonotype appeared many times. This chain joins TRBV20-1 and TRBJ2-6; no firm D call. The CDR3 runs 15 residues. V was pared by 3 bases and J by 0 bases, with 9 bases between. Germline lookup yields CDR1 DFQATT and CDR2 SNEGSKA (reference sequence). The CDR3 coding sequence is TGCAGTGCTAGTTCCAGCAGCTCTGGGGCCAACGTCCTGACTTTC. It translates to CSASSSSSGANVLTF.

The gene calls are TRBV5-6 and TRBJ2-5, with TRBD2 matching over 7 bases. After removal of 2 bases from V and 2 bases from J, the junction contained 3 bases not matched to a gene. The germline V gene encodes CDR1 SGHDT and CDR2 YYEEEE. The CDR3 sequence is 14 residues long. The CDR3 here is CASSFRTRQETQYF. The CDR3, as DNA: TGTGCCAGCAGCTTTAGGACTAGGCAAGAGACCCAGTACTTC. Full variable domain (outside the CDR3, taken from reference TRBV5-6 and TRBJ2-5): DAGVTQSPTHLIKTRGQQVTLRCSPKSGHDTVSWYQQALGQGPQFIFQYYEEEERQRGNFPDRFSGHQFPNYSSELNVNALLLGDSALYLCASSFRTRQETQYFGPGTRLLVL.

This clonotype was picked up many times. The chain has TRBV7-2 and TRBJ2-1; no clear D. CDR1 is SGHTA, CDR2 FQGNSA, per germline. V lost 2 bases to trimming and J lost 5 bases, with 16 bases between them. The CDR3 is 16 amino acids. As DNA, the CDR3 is TGTGCCAGCAGCTTATGGCAGCATTCCCCGAACAATGAGCAGTTCTTC. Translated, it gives CASSLWQHSPNNEQFF.

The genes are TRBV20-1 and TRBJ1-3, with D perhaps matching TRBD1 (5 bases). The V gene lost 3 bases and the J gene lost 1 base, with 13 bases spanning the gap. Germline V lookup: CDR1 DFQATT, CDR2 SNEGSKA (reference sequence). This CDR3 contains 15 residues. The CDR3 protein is CSARKAGMSGNTIYF. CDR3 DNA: TGCAGTGCTAGGAAGGCAGGGATGTCTGGAAACACCATATATTTT.

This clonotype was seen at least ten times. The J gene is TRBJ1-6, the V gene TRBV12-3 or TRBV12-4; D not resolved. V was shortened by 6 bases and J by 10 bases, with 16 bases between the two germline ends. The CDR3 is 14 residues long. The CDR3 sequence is CASSQDRFRSPLHF. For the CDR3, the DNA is TGTGCCAGCAGCCAAGACCGCTTCAGGTCACCCCTCCACTTT.

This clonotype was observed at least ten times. This CDR3 reads CASRDRGTGELFF. In DNA, the CDR3 is TGTGCCAGCAGGGACAGGGGGACCGGGGAGCTGTTTTTT. The rearrangement links TRBV2 to TRBJ2-2, with TRBD1 identical over 10 bases. Per the germline V gene, CDR1 is SNHLY and CDR2 is FYNNEI. The CDR3 contains 13 residues. V gave up 6 bases and J gave up 5 bases; unmatched junction bases: 0.

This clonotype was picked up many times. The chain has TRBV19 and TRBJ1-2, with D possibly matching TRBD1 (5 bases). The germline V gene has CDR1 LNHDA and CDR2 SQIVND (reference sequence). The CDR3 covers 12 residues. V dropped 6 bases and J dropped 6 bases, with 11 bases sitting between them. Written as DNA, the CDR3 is TGTGCCAGTAGGGGACTGCCCCATGGCTACACCTTC. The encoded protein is CASRGLPHGYTF.

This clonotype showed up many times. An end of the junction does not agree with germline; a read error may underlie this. This chain's CDR3 is CASSFYPGEFVF. Written as DNA, the CDR3 is TGTGCCAGCAGTTTTTACCCCGGGGAGTTTGTGTTC. The V and J genes are TRBV12-3 or TRBV12-4 and TRBJ1-2; D gene unclear. The CDR3 contains 12 residues.

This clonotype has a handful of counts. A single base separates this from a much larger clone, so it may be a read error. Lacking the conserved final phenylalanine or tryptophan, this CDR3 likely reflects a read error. CDR3 in amino acids: CASSPDRERPEQYL. The CDR3 DNA sequence: TGTGCCAGCAGCCCAGACAGGGAGAGGCCCGAGCAGTACCTC. The J gene is TRBJ2-7, the V gene TRBV7-9, with 7 nucleotides matching TRBD1. This CDR3 spans 14 amino acids. After removal of 5 bases from V and 6 bases from J, the junction contained 10 bases not matched to a gene. CDR1 and CDR2 (germline): SEHNR, FQNEAQ (reference sequence).

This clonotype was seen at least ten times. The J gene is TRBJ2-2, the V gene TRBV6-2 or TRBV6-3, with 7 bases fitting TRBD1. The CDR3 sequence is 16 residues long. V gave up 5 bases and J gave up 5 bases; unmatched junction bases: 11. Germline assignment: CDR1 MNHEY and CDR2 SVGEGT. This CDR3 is CASSHPGQDATGELFF. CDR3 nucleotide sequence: TGTGCCAGCAGTCACCCCGGACAGGACGCGACCGGGGAGCTGTTTTTT.

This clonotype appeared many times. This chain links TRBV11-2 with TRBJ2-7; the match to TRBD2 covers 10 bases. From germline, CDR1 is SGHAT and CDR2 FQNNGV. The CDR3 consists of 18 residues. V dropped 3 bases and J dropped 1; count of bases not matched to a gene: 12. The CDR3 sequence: CASSFLEGLAGVSYEQYF. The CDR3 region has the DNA TGTGCCAGCAGCTTTTTGGAGGGGCTAGCGGGAGTATCCTACGAGCAGTACTTC.

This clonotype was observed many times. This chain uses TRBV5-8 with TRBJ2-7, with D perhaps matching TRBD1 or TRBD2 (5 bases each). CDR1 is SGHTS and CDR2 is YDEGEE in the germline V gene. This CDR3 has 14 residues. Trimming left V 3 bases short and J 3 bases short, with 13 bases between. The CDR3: CASSWGSGGYEQYF. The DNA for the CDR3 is TGTGCCAGCAGCTGGGGGAGTGGGGGCTACGAGCAGTACTTC.

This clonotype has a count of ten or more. CDR3 in amino acids: CASSVQGTNEKLFF. DNA of the CDR3: TGTGCCAGCAGCGTTCAGGGTACTAATGAAAAACTGTTTTTT. This chain uses TRBV9 with TRBJ1-4, with D possibly being TRBD1 (5 bases). V was trimmed by 2 bases and J by 2 bases, leaving 7 bases between them. The CDR3 is 14 amino acids. Germline CDR1 reads SGDLS; CDR2 reads YYNGEE.

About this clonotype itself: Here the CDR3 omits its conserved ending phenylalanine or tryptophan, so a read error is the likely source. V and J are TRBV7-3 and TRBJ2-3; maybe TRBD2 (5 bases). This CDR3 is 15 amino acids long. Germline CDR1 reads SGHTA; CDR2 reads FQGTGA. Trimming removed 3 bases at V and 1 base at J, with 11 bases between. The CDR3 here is CASSLLGSRTDTQYL. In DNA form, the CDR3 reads TGTGCCAGCAGCTTGCTGGGGAGTCGCACAGATACGCAGTATCTT.

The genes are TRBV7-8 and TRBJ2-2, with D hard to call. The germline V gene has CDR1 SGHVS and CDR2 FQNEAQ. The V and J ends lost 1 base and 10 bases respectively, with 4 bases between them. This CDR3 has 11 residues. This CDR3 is CASSLVEELFF. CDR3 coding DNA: TGTGCCAGCAGCTTAGTCGAGGAGCTGTTTTTT.

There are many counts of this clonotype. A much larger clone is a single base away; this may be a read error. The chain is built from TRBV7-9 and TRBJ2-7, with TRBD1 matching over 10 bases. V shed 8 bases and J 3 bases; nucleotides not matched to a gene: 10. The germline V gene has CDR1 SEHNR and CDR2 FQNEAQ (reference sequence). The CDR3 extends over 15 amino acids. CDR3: CASGSRGQGLYEQYF. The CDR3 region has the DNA TGTGCCAGCGGTTCCCGGGGACAGGGGCTCTACGAGCAGTACTTC.

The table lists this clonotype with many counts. The CDR3: CASSRGSGGDDNEQFF. CDR3 nucleotides: TGTGCCAGTAGTAGGGGTAGCGGGGGGGACGACAATGAGCAGTTCTTC. The chain combines TRBV19 with TRBJ2-1; TRBD2 aligns across 11 bases. The germline gives CDR1 LNHDA, CDR2 SQIVND (reference sequence). The trim removed 4 bases at V and 5 bases at J, leaving 7 bases unmatched. This CDR3 contains 16 residues.

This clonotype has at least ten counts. CDR3 sequence: CASSLARDRPTHF. DNA of the CDR3: TGTGCCAGCAGTTTAGCGCGGGACAGACCCACGCATTTT. This chain connects TRBV12-3 or TRBV12-4 to TRBJ1-5; 7 bases fit TRBD1. Trimming took 0 bases from V and 15 from J; bases not matched to a gene: 8. CDR3 length: 13 amino acids.

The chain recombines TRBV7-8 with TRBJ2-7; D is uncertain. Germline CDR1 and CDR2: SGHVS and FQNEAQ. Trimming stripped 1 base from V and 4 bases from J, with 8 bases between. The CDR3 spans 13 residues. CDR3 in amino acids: CASSLGTEYEQYV. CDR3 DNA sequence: TGTGCCAGCAGCTTAGGAACAGAGTACGAGCAGTACGTC.

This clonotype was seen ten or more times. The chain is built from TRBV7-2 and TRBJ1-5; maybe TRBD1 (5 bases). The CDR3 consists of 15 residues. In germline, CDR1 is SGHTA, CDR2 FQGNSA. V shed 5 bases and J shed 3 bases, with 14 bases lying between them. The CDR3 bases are TGTGCCAGCAGCCCAATTAGGGGCTTCAATCAGCCCCAGCATTTT. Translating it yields CASSPIRGFNQPQHF.

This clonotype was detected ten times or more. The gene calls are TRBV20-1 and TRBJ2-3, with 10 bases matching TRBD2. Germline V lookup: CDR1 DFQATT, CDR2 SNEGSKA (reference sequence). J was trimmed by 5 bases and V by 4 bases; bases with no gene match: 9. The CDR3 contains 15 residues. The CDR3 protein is CSAIPAGGDGDTQYF. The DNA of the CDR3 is TGCAGTGCTATCCCAGCGGGGGGGGATGGAGATACGCAGTATTTT.

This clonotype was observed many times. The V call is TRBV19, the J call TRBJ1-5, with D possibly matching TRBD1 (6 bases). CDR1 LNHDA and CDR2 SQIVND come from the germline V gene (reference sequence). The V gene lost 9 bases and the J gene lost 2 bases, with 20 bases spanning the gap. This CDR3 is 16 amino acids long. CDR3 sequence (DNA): TGTGCCAGCCGAATTCGACTCGGGGGCGGCAATCAGCCCCAGCATTTT. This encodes CASRIRLGGGNQPQHF.